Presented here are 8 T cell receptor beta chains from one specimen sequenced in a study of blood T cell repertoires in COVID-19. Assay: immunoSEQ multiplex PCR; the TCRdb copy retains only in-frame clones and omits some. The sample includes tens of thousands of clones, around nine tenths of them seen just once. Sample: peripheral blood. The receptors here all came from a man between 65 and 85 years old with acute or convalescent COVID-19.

The CDR3, as DNA: TGTGCCAGTACTGACAGGGTGAATCAGCCCCAGCATTTT. Its translation is CASTDRVNQPQHF. The chain has TRBV19 and TRBJ1-5, with TRBD1 identical over 7 bases. Germline CDR1 LNHDA, CDR2 SQIVND (reference sequence). This CDR3 contains 13 residues. Trimming at V came to 7 bases and at J to 4 bases, leaving 4 bases not matched to a gene.

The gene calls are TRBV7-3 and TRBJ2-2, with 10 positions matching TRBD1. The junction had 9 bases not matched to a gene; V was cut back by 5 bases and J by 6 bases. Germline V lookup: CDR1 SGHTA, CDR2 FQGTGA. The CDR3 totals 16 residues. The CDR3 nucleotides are TGTGCCAGCAGCCCCTCCAGGACAGGGGGTTCCGGGGAGCTGTTTTTT. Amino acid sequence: CASSPSRTGGSGELFF.

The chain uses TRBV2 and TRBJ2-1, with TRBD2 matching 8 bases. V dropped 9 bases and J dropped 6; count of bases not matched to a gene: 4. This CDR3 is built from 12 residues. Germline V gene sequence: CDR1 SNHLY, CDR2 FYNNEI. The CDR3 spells CASTSGSNEQFF. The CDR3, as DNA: TGTGCCAGTACTAGCGGAAGCAATGAGCAGTTCTTC.

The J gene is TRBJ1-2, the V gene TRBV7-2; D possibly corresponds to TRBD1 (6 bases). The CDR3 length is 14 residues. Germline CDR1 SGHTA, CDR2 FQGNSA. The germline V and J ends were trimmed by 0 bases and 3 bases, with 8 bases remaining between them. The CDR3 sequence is CASSLAPGDYGYTF. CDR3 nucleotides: TGTGCCAGCAGCTTAGCCCCAGGGGACTATGGCTACACCTTC.

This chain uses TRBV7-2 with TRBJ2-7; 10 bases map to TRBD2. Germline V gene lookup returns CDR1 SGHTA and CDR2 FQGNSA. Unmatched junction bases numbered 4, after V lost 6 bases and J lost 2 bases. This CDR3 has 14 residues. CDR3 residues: CASREAGGPYEQYF. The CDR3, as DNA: TGTGCCAGCAGAGAAGCGGGAGGGCCCTACGAGCAGTACTTC.

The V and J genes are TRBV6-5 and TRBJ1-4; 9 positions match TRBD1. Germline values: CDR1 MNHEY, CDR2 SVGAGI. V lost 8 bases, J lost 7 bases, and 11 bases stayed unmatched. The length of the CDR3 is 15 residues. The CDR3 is CASAPLTGGGEKLFF. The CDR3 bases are TGTGCCAGCGCCCCTCTAACAGGGGGCGGTGAAAAACTGTTTTTT.

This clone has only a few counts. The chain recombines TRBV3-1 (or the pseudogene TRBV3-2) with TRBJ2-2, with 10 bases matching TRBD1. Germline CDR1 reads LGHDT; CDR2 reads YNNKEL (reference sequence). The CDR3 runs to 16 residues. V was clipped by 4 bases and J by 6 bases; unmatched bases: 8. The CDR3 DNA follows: TGTGCCAGCAGCCCGTCCGGGACAGGGGTCCCCGGGGAGCTGTTTTTT. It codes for CASSPSGTGVPGELFF.

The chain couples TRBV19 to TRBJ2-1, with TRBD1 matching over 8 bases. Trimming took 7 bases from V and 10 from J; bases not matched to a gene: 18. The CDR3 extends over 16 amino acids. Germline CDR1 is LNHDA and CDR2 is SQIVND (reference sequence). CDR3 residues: CASISTGTGQGREQFF. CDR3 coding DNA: TGTGCCAGTATTTCTACCGGGACAGGCCAGGGAAGGGAGCAGTTCTTC.